A selection of T cell receptor beta chains follows, all from one sample in a study of technical replicates of blood from a few donors. The protocol was immunoSEQ multiplex PCR, while the TCRdb copy is restricted to in-frame clones and leaves out a portion. The profile shows approximately 74,000 clones, roughly 98% of them singletons. Sequencing was done on a sample of T cells isolated from PBMCs. The receptors stem from a human donor in good health. Each CDR3 is given with its conserved first and last residue. A D gene is named only where the DNA matches it firmly. Expanded clones are given a class, and other clones once, few, many or no size at all.

>NA|TRBJ2-2|NA|TRBV28
CASSLGSANTGELFF
TGTGCCAGCAGTTTGGGTAGCGCGAACACCGGGGAGCTGTTTTTT
>NA|TRBJ2-3|TRBD1|TRBV5-8
CASSRDREGDTQYF
TGTGCCAGCAGCCGCGACAGGGAAGGGGATACGCAGTATTTT
>NA|TRBJ2-7|NA|TRBV6-6
CASTPGMRQSYEQYF
TGTGCCAGCACCCCTGGGATGAGACAGAGCTACGAGCAGTACTTC
>NA|TRBJ1-1|TRBD1|TRBV9
CASSGQGEAFF
TGTGCCAGCAGCGGACAGGGTGAAGCTTTCTTT
>once|TRBJ1-1|NA|TRBV5-1
CASGPQGRGNTEAFF
TGCGCCAGCGGACCTCAGGGGAGAGGGAACACTGAAGCTTTCTTT
>few|TRBJ2-2|NA|TRBV27
CASSTSLTGELFF
TGTGCCAGCAGTACTAGCCTCACCGGGGAGCTGTTTTTT
>NA|TRBJ1-5|NA|TRBV7-8
CASSPMDSLNQPQHF
TGTGCCAGCAGCCCTATGGACAGCCTAAATCAGCCCCAGCATTTT
>NA|TRBJ2-7|NA|TRBV30
CAFRTVSYEQYF
TGTGCCTTCCGGACAGTAAGCTACGAGCAGTACTTC
>once|TRBJ2-5|NA|TRBV29-1
CSVDIRRGQETQYF
TGCAGCGTTGATATCCGTAGGGGGCAAGAGACCCAGTACTTC
>NA|TRBJ2-7|NA|TRBV6-5
CASSLGQSYEQYF
TGTGCCAGCAGTTTAGGACAGTCCTACGAGCAGTACTTC
>NA|TRBJ2-7|TRBD2|TRBV6-5
CASSYGGTSGRKQYF
TGTGCCAGCAGTTACGGGGGTACTAGCGGGAGGAAGCAGTACTTC
>NA|TRBJ2-1|NA|TRBV4-2
CASSQVILSYNEQFF
TGTGCCAGCAGCCAAGTAATACTTTCCTACAATGAGCAGTTCTTC
>NA|TRBJ2-2|TRBD2|TRBV19
CASELAVLTGELFF
TGTGCTTCAGAACTAGCGGTCCTCACCGGGGAGCTGTTTTTT
>NA|TRBJ2-7|TRBD2|TRBV10-2
CASSLAGARGMDYEQYF
TGCGCCAGCAGCTTAGCGGGAGCGAGGGGAATGGACTACGAGCAGTACTTC
>NA|TRBJ1-1|TRBD1|TRBV4-1
CASSQDVRDRAPTEAFF
TGCGCCAGCAGCCAAGATGTGCGGGACAGGGCCCCCACTGAAGCTTTCTTT
>NA|TRBJ2-7|TRBD2|TRBV5-4
CASSLAVGGYEQYF
TGTGCCAGCAGCTTGGCGGTCGGGGGGTACGAGCAGTACTTC
>NA|TRBJ2-5|TRBD2|TRBV5-1
CASSLALVAGAPGETQYF
TGCGCCAGCAGCTTGGCCCTGGTAGCGGGGGCCCCGGGGGAGACCCAGTACTTC
>NA|TRBJ2-2|TRBD2|TRBV7-9
CASSSWTSRGTGELFF
TGTGCCAGCAGCTCTTGGACTAGCCGGGGCACCGGGGAGCTGTTTTTT
>NA|TRBJ2-7|TRBD1|TRBV5-6
CASSLLSGQGAYEQYF
TGTGCCAGCAGCTTGCTTTCGGGGCAGGGGGCCTACGAGCAGTACTTC
>NA|TRBJ2-2|NA|TRBV5-1
CASSLEWQGPQNTGELFF
TGCGCCAGCAGCTTGGAATGGCAGGGTCCGCAGAACACCGGGGAGCTGTTTTTT
>few|TRBJ1-2|TRBD1|TRBV28
CASSPSTGVYGYTF
TGTGCCAGCAGCCCTTCTACAGGGGTCTATGGCTACACCTTC
>NA|TRBJ1-1|NA|TRBV11-2
CASSYPGSFVRVNTEAFF
TGTGCCAGCAGCTACCCAGGGTCGTTTGTTCGAGTAAACACTGAAGCTTTCTTT
>NA|TRBJ2-5|NA|TRBV30
CAWSVQGLETQYF
TGTGCCTGGAGTGTTCAGGGTTTAGAGACCCAGTACTTC
>NA|TRBJ2-7|NA|TRBV7-6
CASSPDKSYEQYF
TGTGCCAGCAGCCCCGACAAGTCCTACGAGCAGTACTTC
>NA|TRBJ1-4|NA|TRBV5-4
CASSLADSNEKLFF
TGTGCCAGCAGCTTGGCCGATAGTAATGAAAAACTGTTTTTT
>NA|TRBJ1-1|NA|TRBV5-1
CASSLLGAGGTEAFF
TGCGCCAGCAGCTTGCTCGGGGCCGGGGGCACTGAAGCTTTCTTT
>NA|TRBJ2-1|NA|TRBV11-3
CADAETEADEQFF
TGTGCCGACGCGGAGACTGAGGCGGATGAGCAGTTCTTC
>NA|TRBJ2-5|TRBD2|TRBV4-1
CASSPSRTSASETQYF
TGCGCCAGCAGCCCCAGTAGGACTAGCGCTTCGGAGACCCAGTACTTC
>NA|TRBJ2-1|TRBD1|TRBV6-1
CASSDVQGRGQGTFF
TGTGCCAGCAGTGACGTTCAGGGCCGGGGACAGGGAACGTTCTTC
>NA|TRBJ1-6|NA|TRBV19
CASKGRARIKPGDSPLHF
TGTGCCAGTAAAGGTCGCGCCAGAATTAAACCGGGGGATTCACCCCTCCACTTT
>NA|TRBJ1-4|NA|TRBV6-5
CASSYYPGGENEKLFF
TGTGCCAGCAGTTACTATCCGGGGGGGGAAAATGAAAAACTGTTTTTT
>NA|TRBJ2-7|TRBD2|TRBV11-2
CASSPPGGEGYEQYF
TGTGCCAGCAGCCCACCGGGCGGGGAGGGCTACGAGCAGTACTTC
>NA|TRBJ1-1|NA|TRBV6-5
CASSYSTNTEAFF
TGTGCCAGCAGTTACTCGACAAACACTGAAGCTTTCTTT
>NA|TRBJ1-2|NA|TRBV19
CASSRDGGYGYTF
TGTGCCAGTAGTCGGGACGGGGGCTATGGCTACACCTTC
>NA|TRBJ2-2|NA|TRBV2
CAWRVSAGELFF
TGTGCCTGGCGGGTATCGGCCGGGGAGCTGTTTTTT
>NA|TRBJ2-7|TRBD1|TRBV6-1
CASSELGQGAGEQYF
TGTGCCAGCAGTGAACTGGGACAGGGGGCGGGGGAGCAGTACTTC
>NA|TRBJ2-7|TRBD1|TRBV27
CASSPSTGVPGEQYF
TGTGCCAGCAGTCCGTCAACAGGGGTTCCGGGCGAGCAGTACTTC
>NA|TRBJ1-1|NA|TRBV30
CAWIAPTEAFF
TGTGCCTGGATTGCGCCCACTGAAGCTTTCTTT
>once|TRBJ2-7|NA|TRBV5-1
CASTPRAEATYEQYF
TGCGCCAGCACTCCGAGGGCCGAGGCCACCTACGAGCAGTACTTC
>NA|TRBJ1-5|NA|TRBV28
CASRQGRTSRNQPQHF
TGTGCCAGCAGGCAGGGGAGAACGAGTCGCAATCAGCCCCAGCATTTT
>NA|TRBJ1-5|NA|TRBV18
CASSPAGNQPQHF
TGTGCCAGCTCACCGGCAGGGAACCAGCCCCAGCATTTT
>NA|TRBJ1-5|TRBD1|TRBV7-2
CASSSGQGRNQPQHF
TGTGCCAGCAGCTCAGGACAGGGACGCAATCAGCCCCAGCATTTT
>NA|TRBJ2-7|NA|TRBV7-9
CASSLSGPPYEQYF
TGTGCCAGCAGCTTATCAGGGCCCCCCTACGAGCAGTACTTC
>NA|TRBJ1-2|NA|TRBV29-1
CSVATGREGYTF
TGCAGCGTTGCGACGGGTAGAGAAGGCTACACCTTC
>NA|TRBJ1-5|TRBD1|TRBV7-8
CASSLVGGQGPYQPQHF
TGTGCCAGCAGCTTAGTGGGGGGACAGGGTCCTTATCAGCCCCAGCATTTT
>NA|TRBJ2-5|TRBD1|TRBV11-3
CASQRTGDVETQYF
TGTGCCTCCCAAAGGACAGGGGATGTGGAGACCCAGTACTTC
>NA|TRBJ2-7|TRBD1|TRBV19
CASSIRGTAHSEQYF
TGTGCCAGTAGTATTAGGGGGACAGCTCACTCCGAGCAGTACTTC
>NA|TRBJ2-3|NA|TRBV2
CASSYGADTQYF
TGTGCCAGCAGTTACGGGGCAGATACGCAGTATTTT
>NA|TRBJ1-5|NA|TRBV7-9
CASSAQGSQPQHF
TGTGCCAGCAGCGCTCAGGGCTCCCAGCCCCAGCATTTT
>NA|TRBJ2-7|NA|TRBV29-1
CSGGDLLSYEQYF
TGCAGCGGCGGGGACTTATTATCCTACGAGCAGTACTTC
>NA|TRBJ2-1|NA|TRBV2
CASTRDHGAYNEQFF
TGTGCCAGCACCCGGGATCATGGGGCCTACAATGAGCAGTTCTTC
>NA|TRBJ1-6|NA|TRBV4-1
CASSQDMKPGGSPLHF
TGCGCCAGCAGCCAAGATATGAAGCCGGGGGGTTCACCCCTCCACTTT
>NA|TRBJ1-1|NA|TRBV5-1
CASSLEVYSGQNTEAFF
TGCGCCAGCAGCTTGGAAGTCTATAGTGGGCAGAACACTGAAGCTTTCTTT